The 16 T cell receptor beta chains presented below share a single source sample, sequenced in a study of Graves' ophthalmopathy and Graves' hyperthyroidism (dated by TCRdb to 2017 to 2018). The reads were generated on an Illumina HiSeq 2000. For repertoire sequencing, TCR beta CDR3 regions were amplified from RNA transcripts. A first-round RT-PCR used HTBI primers with the Qiagen OneStep RT-PCR kit, followed by a second-round multiplex PCR, size selection and purification. TCRdb handled the public reads itself, with Q25 trimming in fastp and clone calling in MiXCR, and kept productive beta chains. Merged by CDR3 protein, the rows form single entries marked with the most common genes and DNA. Within this sample are roughly 610,000 distinct CDR3 sequences, with roughly 20% of them counted one time only. The ten largest clones represent approximately 6.9% of the sample. Sequencing was performed on peripheral blood. These receptor sequences come from a woman in her late teens or twenties with stable Graves' hyperthyroidism. Some clones in this sample may be carry-over from other donors' samples. Donor details come from another sample of the same person, matched by shared clones.

The CDR3 nucleotides read TGTGCCAGTACTTTGGGCGACGAGCAGTACTTC. It yields the protein CASTLGDEQYF. V gene TRBV19 combines with J gene TRBJ2-7; D gene ambiguous. The length of the CDR3 is 11 residues. The V end lost 7 bases, the J end lost 5 bases, and 9 bases lay between the germline ends. Germline V gene data show CDR1 as LNHDA and CDR2 as SQIVND (reference sequence).

This clonotype was found many times. The chain couples TRBV28 to TRBJ2-2, with no clear D. The CDR3 totals 15 residues. CDR1 and CDR2 from the germline V gene are MDHEN and SYDVKM. Trimming stripped 6 bases from V and 6 bases from J, with 17 bases between. The CDR3, as DNA: TGTGCCAGCAGAACTCTAGTTAGTAGGTCCGGGGAGCTGTTTTTT. Protein sequence: CASRTLVSRSGELFF.

This clonotype was observed at least ten times. The rearrangement uses TRBV20-1 and TRBJ2-7; the D gene could be TRBD1 or TRBD2 (5 bases each). The germline CDR1 and CDR2 sequences are DFQATT and SNEGSKA (reference sequence). Trimming took off 2 bases at V and 3 bases at J, with 17 bases between the two ends. The CDR3 loop spans 15 amino acids. This CDR3 reads CSARFRGARHYEQYF. CDR3 DNA: TGCAGTGCTAGATTCAGAGGGGCGCGACACTACGAGCAGTACTTC.

The chain combines TRBV6-2 or TRBV6-3 with TRBJ2-7; TRBD1 agrees at 8 bases. The CDR3 length is 13 residues. V was clipped by 6 bases and J by 5 bases; unmatched bases: 6. Germline V gene sequence: CDR1 MNHEY, CDR2 SVGEGT. CDR3 region: CASRPADRDEQYF. As DNA, the CDR3 is TGTGCCAGCAGACCCGCGGACAGGGACGAGCAGTACTTC.

This clonotype has ten or more counts. Germline is not matched at one junction end, which may reflect a read error. The chain joins TRBV12-3 or TRBV12-4 to TRBJ2-7; maybe TRBD2 (6 bases). There are 13 residues in the CDR3. This CDR3 is CAGSLLAPYEQYF. The CDR3, as DNA: TGTGCCGGCAGTCTTCTAGCGCCCTACGAGCAGTACTTC.

This clonotype was seen only a few times. The chain carries TRBV28 and TRBJ1-5; a weak D match, TRBD1 (6 bases). The CDR3 runs to 15 residues. Between the trimmed V and J ends, which lost 6 bases and 0 bases, there was a span of 12 bases. Per germline, CDR1 MDHEN and CDR2 SYDVKM. The CDR3 DNA follows: TGTGCCAGCAGGGGGGACAAGTATAGCAATCAGCCCCAGCATTTT. Its translation is CASRGDKYSNQPQHF.

This clonotype was observed at least ten times. The chain joins TRBV28 to TRBJ1-1; maybe TRBD1 (5 bases). V shed 5 bases and J shed 0 bases, with 16 bases lying between them. This CDR3 has 16 residues. CDR1 is MDHEN, CDR2 SYDVKM, per germline. DNA of the CDR3: TGTGCCAGCAGTACACCGGGACGAAACATGAACACTGAAGCTTTCTTT. Its translation: CASSTPGRNMNTEAFF. The whole variable domain, remainder taken from reference TRBV28 and TRBJ1-1, is DVKVTQSSRYLVKRTGEKVFLECVQDMDHENMFWYRQDPGLGLRLIYFSYDVKMKEKGDIPEGYSVSREKKERFSLILESASTNQTSMYLCASSTPGRNMNTEAFFGQGTRLTVV.

This clonotype was counted between two and nine times. V is TRBV19 and J is TRBJ1-6; weak D call: TRBD1 (6 bases). V shed 6 bases and J shed 8 bases, with 11 bases lying between them. This CDR3 region has 13 residues. Germline CDR1 LNHDA, CDR2 SQIVND (reference sequence). CDR3 bases: TGTGCCAGTAGCCGGACAGATTATTCACCCCTCCACTTT. Its translation: CASSRTDYSPLHF.

The gene calls are TRBV6-1 and TRBJ2-7, with a possible D match to TRBD1 (6 bases). Trimming took 7 bases from V and 3 from J, leaving 10 bases between them. CDR3 length equals 12 residues. From germline, CDR1 is MNHNS and CDR2 SASEGT. The CDR3 bases are TGTGCCAGCACCAGAGGGGGCTACGAGCAGTACTTC. Its protein product is CASTRGGYEQYF.

The gene calls are TRBV2 and TRBJ1-6, with 7 bases aligning to TRBD1. CDR1 is SNHLY and CDR2 is FYNNEI in the germline V gene. CDR3 size: 16 residues. V shed 6 bases and J 0 bases; nucleotides not matched to a gene: 5. The CDR3 bases are TGTGCCAGCAGGGACAGGTCTACCTCCTATAATTCACCCCTCCACTTT. Its translation is CASRDRSTSYNSPLHF. Combining the CDR3 with reference TRBV2 and TRBJ1-6 gives the whole variable domain EPEVTQTPSHQVTQMGQEVILRCVPISNHLYFYWYRQILGQKVEFLVSFYNNEISEKSEIFDDQFSVERPDGSNFTLKIRSTKLEDSAMYFCASRDRSTSYNSPLHFGNGTRLTVT.

At least ten counts were recorded for this clonotype. The genes are TRBV27 and TRBJ2-5, with D hard to call. V shed 6 bases and J shed 1 base, with 12 bases lying between them. Germline V gene sequence: CDR1 MNHEY, CDR2 SMNVEV (reference sequence). This CDR3 is 14 amino acids long. The CDR3 DNA is TGTGCCAGCAGCCCCCACCCGGCCCAAGAGACCCAGTACTTC. It specifies CASSPHPAQETQYF.

The chain recombines TRBV11-2 with TRBJ2-7; D is unclear. Germline lookup yields CDR1 SGHAT and CDR2 FQNNGV. The CDR3 totals 13 residues. Between the trimmed V and J ends, which lost 5 bases and 4 bases, there was a span of 12 bases. The chain's CDR3 is CASSHSAGYEQYF. The CDR3 coding sequence is TGTGCCAGCAGCCATTCGGCAGGATACGAGCAGTACTTC.

This clonotype was counted many times. The rearrangement uses TRBV6-2 or TRBV6-3 and TRBJ2-5; 12 positions agree with TRBD2. V lost 3 bases, J lost 5 bases, and 7 bases stayed unmatched. The CDR3 runs 16 residues. Germline lookup yields CDR1 MNHEY and CDR2 SVGEGT. The CDR3 region is CASSYLGLAGWETQYF. The CDR3 nucleotides read TGTGCCAGCAGTTATCTCGGACTAGCGGGATGGGAGACCCAGTACTTC.

This clonotype was counted once. This chain links TRBV5-4 with TRBJ1-2; 8 bases fit TRBD1. V shed 4 bases, J shed 4 bases, and the junction held 9 bases outside the gene matches. CDR3 size: 15 residues. Germline lookup yields CDR1 SGHNT and CDR2 YYREEE (reference sequence). The CDR3 loop is CASSGQGSGSYGYTF. DNA for the CDR3: TGTGCCAGCAGCGGACAGGGCTCGGGGAGCTATGGCTACACCTTC.

There are many counts of this clonotype. The chain links TRBV29-1 to TRBJ2-5, with 9 bases fitting TRBD1. With 4 bases clipped from V and 5 bases from J, the junction kept 5 bases outside the gene matches. Germline V CDR1 and CDR2: SQVTM, ANQGSEA. The CDR3 runs 13 residues. Written as DNA, the CDR3 is TGCAGCGTTGCTACAGGGGGCGCGGAGACCCAGTACTTC. Amino acids: CSVATGGAETQYF.

In this sample, this clonotype turned up many times. The chain is built from TRBV7-2 and TRBJ2-5, with D possibly matching TRBD2 (7 bases). V was cut by 1 base and J by 5 bases, with 17 bases left in between. The CDR3 consists of 16 residues. The germline CDR1 and CDR2 sequences are SGHTA and FQGNSA. The CDR3: CASSLVGGGATETQYF. Written as DNA, the CDR3 is TGTGCCAGCAGCTTAGTAGGTGGGGGGGCCACGGAGACCCAGTACTTC. Full variable domain (remainder filled in from reference TRBV7-2 and TRBJ2-5): GAGVSQSPSNKVTEKGKDVELRCDPISGHTALYWYRQSLGQGLEFLIYFQGNSAPDKSGLPSDRFSAERTGGSVSTLTIQRTQQEDSAVYLCASSLVGGGATETQYFGPGTRLLVL.